This is a list of T cell receptor beta chains from one sample in a study of cytomegalovirus exposure and HLA in healthy donors. The method was immunoSEQ multiplex PCR; TCRdb's version includes in-frame clones alone and lacks a portion of them. The table lists about 170,000 clones. Sequences were obtained from PBMCs. Receptor source: a woman aged 55-69 years in good health and CMV-seronegative. The conserved cysteine and the conserved F or W are not part of the CDR3 here. The order of the fields is V gene, CDR3 protein.

>TRBV6-5
ASSYSRGGGDEQF
>TRBV7-8
ASSLVRTTGANVLT
>TRBV7-3
ASSLSRASYNEQF
>TRBV5-5
ASSLDRLVQTQY
>TRBV10-3
AISDRGGYDEQF
>TRBV30
AWSGGGYGYT
>TRBV29-1
SGWGGSGELF
>TRBV19
ASSNRGGQPQH
>TRBV7-8
ASSLWPAGSTSYEQY
>TRBV7-3
ASSLTGTAYEQY
>TRBV2
ATRAKNIQY
>TRBV2
AADDLAGGGTDTQY
>TRBV2
ASSEATGRVYEQY
>TRBV7-2
ASSFNAGASGNTIY
>TRBV19
ASTFLDAGGQPQH
>TRBV7-2
ASSLVRRDEQY
>TRBV5-1
ASSLDGFPYEQY
>TRBV11-2
ASSFSLAGGGETQY
>TRBV2
ATLGEGVNYGYT
>TRBV9
ASSVSPTAHYGYT
>TRBV6-5
ASSYWPHQPQH
>TRBV18
ASSLSTALVNQPQH
>TRBV7-2
ATERGLSTDTQY
>TRBV10-2
ASQPSGGRVLRQPQH
>TRBV14
ASSQRTSGSGGELF
>TRBV13
ASSPGTGHFTGANVLT
>TRBV27
ASSYFREGLLPDTQY
>TRBV6-5
ASKRGPYYEQY
>TRBV11-2
ASSLDLGQGGAEAF
>TRBV4-3
ASSQEGGRKGYGYT
>TRBV5-8
ASSPGEGVVQETQY
>TRBV7-3
ASSRGTEETQY
>TRBV27
ASTTSVSSYNEQF
>TRBV7-8
ASSFLLAGASGQETQY
>TRBV5-6
ASSSGTSGGIYEQY
>TRBV5-1
ASSPWTGPAYEQY
>TRBV2
ASSARTLLQPQH
>TRBV27
ASSPQASSGNTIY
>TRBV2
ASSPLSGGLEGRY
>TRBV5-1
ASSFLQGAAYEQY
>TRBV27
ASQGFVYQPQH
>TRBV7-9
ASSLVPQGTEAF
>TRBV11-3
ASSRGLADYQETQY
>TRBV28
ASSSLSGQGGETQY
>TRBV19
ASSKQGAGYGYT
>TRBV29-1
SVEPGIVRETQY
>TRBV13
ASSFPSGSTDTQY
>TRBV29-1
SVTLRAGMDSPLH
>TRBV10-3
AIAARPGAQDEQF
>TRBV30
AWSPGQGFSYEQY
>TRBV9
ASSVGTSYWENTQY
>TRBV6-5
ASSDPPGTYGYT
>TRBV7-2
ASRPGQVLSYEQY
>TRBV11-2
ASSPPRYEQY
>TRBV7-6
ASSLMEASSYEQY
>TRBV7-2
ASSAPPGRPAEAF